The rows below give T cell receptor beta chains drawn from one sample of a study of T cell changes during pregnancy in multiple sclerosis. Some clones are missing from TCRdb's copy, which holds only in-frame ones; the method was immunoSEQ multiplex PCR. Seen here are some 47,000 clones, roughly 89% observed once, and the top ten hold around 2%. The input for sequencing was peripheral blood, taken in the first trimester of pregnancy. These receptor sequences come from a female donor with multiple sclerosis, enrolled in a pregnancy study. CDR3s include the opening cysteine and the closing phenylalanine or tryptophan. A D gene is named only where the DNA matches it firmly. Size values are once, few and many counts, or a class for expanded clones, and some rows have none.

J: TRBJ1-1; size: -; V: TRBV11-2; D: -; CDR3: CASSSDGVGTEAFF; DNA: TGTGCCAGCAGCTCCGACGGGGTGGGCACTGAAGCTTTCTTT
J: TRBJ1-6; size: -; V: TRBV30; D: TRBD1; CDR3: CAWSAIGTGAAPLHF; DNA: TGTGCCTGGAGTGCGATCGGGACAGGGGCGGCACCCCTCCACTTT
J: TRBJ2-3; size: -; V: TRBV6-4; D: TRBD2; CDR3: CASSDGGGGTDTQYF; DNA: TGTGCCAGCAGTGACGGCGGGGGAGGGACAGATACGCAGTATTTT
J: TRBJ1-1; size: -; V: TRBV6-5; D: -; CDR3: CASSYKRNTEAFF; DNA: TGTGCCAGCAGTTACAAGAGGAACACTGAAGCTTTCTTT
J: TRBJ2-3; size: -; V: TRBV4-3; D: TRBD2; CDR3: CASSRRTSGPDTQYF; DNA: TGCGCCAGCAGCCGACGTACTAGCGGGCCAGATACGCAGTATTTT
J: TRBJ2-1; size: -; V: TRBV5-1; D: TRBD1; CDR3: CASSNDRVSYNEQFF; DNA: TGCGCCAGCAGCAACGACAGGGTGTCCTACAATGAGCAGTTCTTC
J: TRBJ2-5; size: -; V: TRBV5-5; D: TRBD1; CDR3: CASRPRDRGPYQETQYF; DNA: TGTGCCAGCAGACCCCGGGACAGGGGGCCCTATCAAGAGACCCAGTACTTC
J: TRBJ2-7; size: once; V: TRBV6-5; D: -; CDR3: CASSSPGYEQYF; DNA: TGTGCCAGCAGTTCCCCCGGGTACGAGCAGTACTTC
J: TRBJ2-1; size: -; V: TRBV30; D: TRBD1; CDR3: CAWIRSTGTGGPPRSYNEQFF; DNA: TGTGCCTGGATTCGTTCCACCGGGACAGGGGGCCCCCCACGGTCCTACAATGAGCAGTTCTTC
J: TRBJ1-3; size: -; V: TRBV7-2; D: -; CDR3: CASSSGISGNTIYF; DNA: TGTGCCAGCAGCTCGGGTATCTCTGGAAACACCATATATTTT
J: TRBJ1-1; size: few; V: TRBV19; D: -; CDR3: CASHTRNTEAFF; DNA: TGTGCCAGCCACACAAGGAACACTGAAGCTTTCTTT
J: TRBJ2-7; size: once; V: TRBV6-1; D: TRBD1; CDR3: CASCRTGSYEQYF; DNA: TGTGCCAGCTGTAGGACAGGTTCCTACGAGCAGTACTTC
J: TRBJ1-2; size: -; V: TRBV2; D: -; CDR3: CASTGTRSYGYTF; DNA: TGTGCCAGCACCGGCACCAGGTCCTATGGCTACACCTTC
J: TRBJ1-5; size: -; V: TRBV18; D: -; CDR3: CASSPGGNQPQHF; DNA: TGTGCCAGCTCACCAGGAGGCAATCAGCCCCAGCATTTT
J: TRBJ1-1; size: -; V: TRBV6-5; D: -; CDR3: CASSYAGSNTEAFF; DNA: TGTGCCAGCAGTTACGCAGGGTCGAACACTGAAGCTTTCTTT
J: TRBJ1-1; size: -; V: TRBV30; D: -; CDR3: CAWSVWATGEAFF; DNA: TGTGCCTGGAGTGTCTGGGCAACAGGGGAAGCTTTCTTT
J: TRBJ1-1; size: -; V: TRBV2; D: -; CDR3: CASSEGGTGTEAFF; DNA: TGTGCCAGCAGTGAAGGTGGAACGGGCACTGAAGCTTTCTTT
J: TRBJ2-7; size: once; V: TRBV9; D: -; CDR3: CASSVGGGQAYEQYF; DNA: TGTGCCAGCAGCGTAGGGGGGGGGCAGGCGTACGAGCAGTACTTC
J: TRBJ2-3; size: -; V: TRBV5-4; D: TRBD2; CDR3: CASSFRRAGGTDTQYF; DNA: TGTGCCAGCAGCTTTCGTCGGGCGGGGGGCACAGATACGCAGTATTTT
J: TRBJ1-1; size: -; V: TRBV19; D: TRBD1; CDR3: CASMWTGETEAFF; DNA: TGTGCCAGTATGTGGACAGGAGAGACTGAAGCTTTCTTT
J: TRBJ2-1; size: -; V: TRBV9; D: -; CDR3: CASSVDHYNEQFF; DNA: TGTGCCAGCAGCGTAGATCATTACAATGAGCAGTTCTTC
J: TRBJ2-7; size: once; V: TRBV5-4; D: TRBD2; CDR3: CASKVTGGRSNEQYF; DNA: TGTGCCAGCAAGGTGACGGGGGGGCGTTCCAACGAGCAGTACTTC
J: TRBJ1-2; size: -; V: TRBV4-3; D: TRBD1; CDR3: CASSQARSRGRSYGYTF; DNA: TGCGCCAGCAGCCAAGCCAGGAGCAGGGGGCGTAGCTATGGCTACACCTTC
J: TRBJ1-4; size: once; V: TRBV30; D: -; CDR3: CALEEGRANEKLFF; DNA: TGTGCCCTGGAGGAGGGTAGAGCTAATGAAAAACTGTTTTTT